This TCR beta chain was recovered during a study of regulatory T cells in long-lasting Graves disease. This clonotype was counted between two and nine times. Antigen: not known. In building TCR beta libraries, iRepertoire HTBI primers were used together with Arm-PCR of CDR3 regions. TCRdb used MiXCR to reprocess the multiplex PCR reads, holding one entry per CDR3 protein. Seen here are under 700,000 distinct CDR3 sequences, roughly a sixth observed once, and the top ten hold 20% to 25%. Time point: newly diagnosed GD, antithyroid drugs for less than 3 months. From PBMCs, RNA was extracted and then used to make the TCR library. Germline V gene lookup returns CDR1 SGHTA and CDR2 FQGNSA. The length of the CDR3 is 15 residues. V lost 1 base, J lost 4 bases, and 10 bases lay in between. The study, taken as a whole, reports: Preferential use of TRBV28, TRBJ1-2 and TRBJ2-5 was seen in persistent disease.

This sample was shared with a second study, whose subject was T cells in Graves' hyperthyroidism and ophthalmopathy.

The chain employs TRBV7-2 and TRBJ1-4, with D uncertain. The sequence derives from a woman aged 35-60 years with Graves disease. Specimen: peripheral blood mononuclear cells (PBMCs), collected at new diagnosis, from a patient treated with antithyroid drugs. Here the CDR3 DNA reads TGTGCCAGCAGCTTAGACGGGTACAGTAATGAAAAACTGTTTTTT. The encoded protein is CASSLDGYSNEKLFF. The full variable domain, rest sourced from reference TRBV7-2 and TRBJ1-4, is GAGVSQSPSNKVTEKGKDVELRCDPISGHTALYWYRQSLGQGLEFLIYFQGNSAPDKSGLPSDRFSAERTGGSVSTLTIQRTQQEDSAVYLCASSLDGYSNEKLFFGSGTQLSVL.